This T cell receptor beta chain was identified during a study of blood T cell repertoires in COVID-19. Study-wide context: Donors in the United States, Italy and Spain gave samples during acute or convalescent COVID-19.

Source study methods: Amplifying reference gene primers gave estimates of nucleated cell counts. Method: immunoSEQ multiplex PCR; TCRdb's copy keeps in-frame clones and lacks some. D and trimming come from the DNA, and the V and J calls and clone size come from that table. The top ten hold roughly 7.4% of the sample, which has about 81,000 clones, around 82% seen once. CDR1 is SEHNR and CDR2 is FQNEAQ in the germline V gene (reference sequence). J was trimmed by 1 base and V by 4 bases; bases with no gene match: 3. CDR3 length: 15 residues. Source material: peripheral blood. V usage is TRBV7-9 and J usage is TRBJ1-2; 10 nucleotides align to TRBD1. This TCR was recovered from a human donor in a cohort sampled during active COVID-19. CDR3 in amino acids: CASSSDRGLNYGYTF. The CDR3 DNA sequence: TGTGCCAGCAGCTCCGACAGGGGGCTTAACTATGGCTACACCTTC.